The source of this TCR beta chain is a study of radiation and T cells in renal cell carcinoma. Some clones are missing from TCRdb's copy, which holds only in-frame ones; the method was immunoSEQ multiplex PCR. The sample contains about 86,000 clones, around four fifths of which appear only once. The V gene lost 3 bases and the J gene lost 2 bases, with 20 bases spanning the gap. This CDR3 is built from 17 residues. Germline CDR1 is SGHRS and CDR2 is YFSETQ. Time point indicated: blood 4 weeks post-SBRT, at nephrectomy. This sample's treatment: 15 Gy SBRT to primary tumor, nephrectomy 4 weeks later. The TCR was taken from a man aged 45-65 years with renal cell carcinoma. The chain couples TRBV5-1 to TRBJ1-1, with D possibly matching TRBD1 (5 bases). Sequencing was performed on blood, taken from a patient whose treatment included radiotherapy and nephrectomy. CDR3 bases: TGCGCCAGCAGCTGGATGGGGATGGCGGGGCCAAACACTGAAGCTTTCTTT. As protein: CASSWMGMAGPNTEAFF. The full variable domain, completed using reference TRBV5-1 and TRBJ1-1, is KAGVTQTPRYLIKTRGQQVTLSCSPISGHRSVSWYQQTPGQGLQFLFEYFSETQRNKGNFPGRFSGRQFSNSRSEMNVSTLELGDSALYLCASSWMGMAGPNTEAFFGQGTRLTVV.